The 30 T cell receptor beta chains reported below all come from one sample, sequenced in a study of shared clonotypes between healthy human individuals. Assay used: immunoSEQ multiplex PCR; TCRdb lists only in-frame clones, some missing. The sample shows roughly 2.2 million clones, approximately 95% of them seen only once. The sample comprised naive CD4+ T cells from PBMCs. Subset defined: CD45RA+ positively selected. Receptors originate from a man in his late teens or twenties in good health. Some clones in this sample may be carry-over from other donors' samples.

This clone appeared a single time. The chain employs TRBV15 and TRBJ2-1; TRBD2 is a possible D gene (5 bases). The germline V gene encodes CDR1 LNHNV and CDR2 YYDKDF (reference sequence). The CDR3 is made up of 13 amino acids. V was shortened by 2 bases and J by 8 bases, with 10 bases between the two germline ends. DNA of the CDR3: TGTGCCACCAGCAGACGATGGGGAGATGAGCAGTTCTTC. Translated: CATSRRWGDEQFF.

The CDR3 sequence: CASSASGLAAAYEQYF. CDR3 in DNA: TGTGCCAGCAGTGCGTCGGGACTAGCGGCAGCCTACGAGCAGTACTTC. The chain is built from TRBV2 and TRBJ2-7; 11 bases align to TRBD2. With V trimmed by 4 bases and J by 2 bases, 7 bases remained unmatched. CDR3 length: 16 residues. Per germline, CDR1 SNHLY and CDR2 FYNNEI.

The chain joins TRBV5-4 to TRBJ2-2; TRBD2 matches at 8 bases. The germline V gene encodes CDR1 SGHNT and CDR2 YYREEE (reference sequence). This CDR3 region has 13 residues. Trimming at V came to 4 bases and at J to 6 bases, leaving 2 bases not matched to a gene. The CDR3 nucleotides are TGTGCCAGCAGCACGGGGGGGCCCGGGGAGCTGTTTTTT. It yields the protein CASSTGGPGELFF.

The V gene is TRBV10-3, the J gene TRBJ1-2; D might be TRBD1 (5 bases). Between the trimmed V and J ends, which lost 4 bases and 4 bases, there was a span of 10 bases. CDR1 is ENHRY, CDR2 SYGVKD, per germline. This CDR3 spans 13 amino acids. For the CDR3, the DNA is TGTGCCATCAGTGTAGGGGACGGCTATGGCTACACCTTC. It codes for CAISVGDGYGYTF.

The CDR3 nucleotides are TGTGCCAGCAGTTTAACCCCTAGCAATCAGCCCCAGCATTTT. It translates to CASSLTPSNQPQHF. The chain combines TRBV28 with TRBJ1-5; D remains unclear. CDR1 and CDR2 from the germline V gene are MDHEN and SYDVKM. This CDR3 contains 14 residues. The V end was cut by 2 bases, the J end by 0 bases, with 5 bases between.

This clone came up a few times. The sample carries other DNA sequences with the same CDR3. V usage is TRBV29-1 and J usage is TRBJ2-3; the D gene is possibly TRBD2 (5 bases). Per germline, CDR1 SQVTM and CDR2 ANQGSEA. The V and J ends lost 3 bases and 3 bases respectively, with 7 bases between them. The CDR3 consists of 12 residues. The DNA of the CDR3 is TGCAGCGTTGACGGCGGGACAGATACGCAGTATTTT. Its translation is CSVDGGTDTQYF.

The CDR3 loop is CASSTLVETGGAYEQYF. As DNA, the CDR3 is TGTGCCAGCAGCACACTCGTGGAGACAGGGGGGGCCTACGAGCAGTACTTC. The V and J genes are TRBV21-1 and TRBJ2-7; the table gives TRBD1 as D, unverified against the DNA. TRBV21-1 constitutes a pseudogene. The CDR3 length is 17 residues.

This chain links TRBV28 with TRBJ1-2; possibly TRBD1 for D (5 bases). V gave up 8 bases and J gave up 6 bases, with 13 bases separating them. This CDR3 has 12 amino acids. Germline CDR1 MDHEN, CDR2 SYDVKM. The CDR3 region is CASVGQGDGYTF. Here the CDR3 DNA reads TGTGCCAGCGTGGGCCAGGGAGATGGCTACACCTTC.

On this clone: Other DNA variants within this sample encode the same CDR3. This chain links TRBV6-5 with TRBJ2-7, with 10 bases identical to TRBD2. Germline-derived CDR1 and CDR2 are MNHEY and SVGAGI. V lost 2 bases, J lost 4 bases, and 5 bases stayed unmatched. This CDR3 contains 15 residues. CDR3 protein: CASSYSSSGSYEQYF. The CDR3 DNA follows: TGTGCCAGCAGTTACAGTTCTAGCGGGAGTTACGAGCAGTACTTC.

Remarks on this clone: Other DNA sequences in this specimen translate into the identical CDR3. V is TRBV15 and J is TRBJ1-1, with D perhaps TRBD1 (6 bases). Looked up from germline, CDR1 is LNHNV and CDR2 is YYDKDF (reference sequence). Trimming removed 3 bases at V and 1 base at J, with 9 bases between. The CDR3 extends over 14 amino acids. The CDR3 sequence is CATSRGAANTEAFF. In DNA, the CDR3 is TGTGCCACCAGCAGGGGGGCGGCGAACACTGAAGCTTTCTTT.

This clone has just one count. J is TRBJ2-1 and V is TRBV18; D assignment may be TRBD1 or TRBD2 (6 bases each). Germline CDR1 is KGHSH and CDR2 is LQKENI. Trimming shortened V by 0 bases and J by 0 bases, and 33 bases separated the two germline ends. The CDR3 is 24 residues long. The CDR3 DNA reads TGTGCCAGCTCACCACCACAGGGTCCCTCCGGAGCGGGCTACGGACAAAGCTCCTACAATGAGCAGTTCTTC. Translating gives CASSPPQGPSGAGYGQSSYNEQFF.

V is TRBV5-1 and J is TRBJ1-4; maybe TRBD1 (5 bases). With 6 bases removed from V and 0 bases from J, the gap between germline ends came to 12 bases. From germline, CDR1 is SGHRS and CDR2 YFSETQ. The CDR3 is made up of 15 amino acids. The CDR3 loop reads CASTRGSSTNEKLFF. As DNA, the CDR3 is TGCGCCAGCACCCGGGGCAGTTCAACTAATGAAAAACTGTTTTTT.

The chain combines TRBV4-1 with TRBJ2-1; D not resolved. Trimming cost V 1 base and J 0 bases, with 10 bases left between them. The CDR3 totals 16 residues. CDR1 and CDR2 (germline): MGHRA, YSYEKL. CDR3 sequence (DNA): TGCGCCAGCAGCCAAGGGGATAGGGCCTCCTACAATGAGCAGTTCTTC. This encodes CASSQGDRASYNEQFF.

This clone was seen a single time. The gene calls are TRBV9 and TRBJ1-2; 7 nucleotides align to TRBD1. There are 16 residues in the CDR3. V shed 0 bases, J shed 7 bases, and the junction held 12 bases outside the gene matches. Germline V lookup: CDR1 SGDLS, CDR2 YYNGEE. CDR3 amino acids: CASSVGPDRVRLGYTF. The CDR3 DNA sequence: TGTGCCAGCAGCGTAGGGCCTGACAGGGTCCGTCTTGGCTACACCTTC. Full variable domain (remainder filled in from reference TRBV9 and TRBJ1-2): DSGVTQTPKHLITATGQRVTLRCSPRSGDLSVYWYQQSLDQGLQFLIQYYNGEERAKGNILERFSAQQFPDLHSELNLSSLELGDSALYFCASSVGPDRVRLGYTFGSGTRLTVV.

The chain combines TRBV29-1 with TRBJ2-5; unclear D gene. V was trimmed by 7 bases and J by 2 bases, leaving 14 bases between them. Looked up from germline, CDR1 is SQVTM and CDR2 is ANQGSEA. This CDR3 has 13 residues. DNA for the CDR3: TGCAGCGCAAGAAAGGGAACGCAAGAGACCCAGTACTTC. This gives the protein CSARKGTQETQYF. The full variable domain, in which reference TRBV29-1 and TRBJ2-5 provide the parts outside the CDR3, is SAVISQKPSRDICQRGTSLTIQCQVDSQVTMMFWYRQQPGQSLTLIATANQGSEATYESGFVIDKFPISRPNLTFSTLTVSNMSPEDSSIYLCSARKGTQETQYFGPGTRLLVL.

The chain joins TRBV5-6 to TRBJ1-4; 12 positions agree with TRBD1. Germline CDR1 SGHDT, CDR2 YYEEEE. V dropped 4 bases and J dropped 0; count of bases not matched to a gene: 10. The CDR3 loop spans 19 amino acids. This CDR3 reads CASSAIPGQGATTNEKLFF. In nucleotides, the CDR3 is TGTGCCAGCAGCGCAATCCCGGGACAGGGGGCTACAACTAATGAAAAACTGTTTTTT.

This sequence joins TRBV18 and TRBJ1-3; the match to TRBD1 covers 7 bases. CDR1 and CDR2 (germline): KGHSH, LQKENI. Trimming removed 3 bases from V and 3 bases from J; junction bases left unmatched: 8. The CDR3 is 16 residues long. The DNA for the CDR3 is TGTGCCAGCTCACCGATCAAGGGGGCGCTTGGAAACACCATATATTTT. Translation gives CASSPIKGALGNTIYF.

V and J are TRBV6-5 and TRBJ2-1; 16 nucleotides align to TRBD2. The CDR3 length is 13 residues. Trimming cost V 10 bases and J 16 bases; bases outside gene matches: 10. CDR1 MNHEY and CDR2 SVGAGI come from the germline V gene. The CDR3 here is CATEAGTSGRAFF. The DNA for the CDR3 is TGTGCCACCGAAGCCGGGACTAGCGGGAGGGCCTTCTTC.

The chain recombines TRBV10-3 with TRBJ2-5; 10 bases are shared with TRBD1. With V trimmed by 10 bases and J by 5 bases, 10 bases remained unmatched. This CDR3 contains 14 residues. Germline CDR1 reads ENHRY; CDR2 reads SYGVKD. The CDR3 spells CATLPGQGRETQYF. The CDR3 DNA follows: TGTGCCACCCTCCCGGGACAGGGGCGGGAGACCCAGTACTTC.

The chain is built from TRBV27 and TRBJ2-3, with D possibly matching TRBD2 (6 bases). V gave up 3 bases and J gave up 2 bases, with 18 bases separating them. This CDR3 spans 17 amino acids. The germline CDR1 and CDR2 sequences are MNHEY and SMNVEV (reference sequence). CDR3 nucleotide sequence: TGTGCCAGCAGTTTGACCAGCCCCGGGACTTACACAGATACGCAGTATTTT. Residues: CASSLTSPGTYTDTQYF.

The rearrangement uses TRBV18 and TRBJ2-3; 8 positions match TRBD2. The V gene's germline CDR1 is KGHSH and CDR2 LQKENI. The junction had 5 bases not matched to a gene; V was cut back by 3 bases and J by 3 bases. The CDR3 extends over 15 amino acids. CDR3 in DNA: TGTGCCAGCTCACCGGGACTAGGTAGAACAGATACGCAGTATTTT. Translating it yields CASSPGLGRTDTQYF.

This sequence joins TRBV27 and TRBJ1-5; no firm D call. V lost 2 bases and J 2 bases, leaving 13 bases between the germline ends. Germline assignment: CDR1 MNHEY and CDR2 SMNVEV (reference sequence). This CDR3 region has 16 residues. The CDR3 loop reads CASSLRPGYGNQPQHF. CDR3 nucleotide sequence: TGTGCCAGCAGTTTACGTCCCGGGTACGGCAATCAGCCCCAGCATTTT.

J is TRBJ2-7 and V is TRBV6-4; 8 bases map to TRBD1. From germline, CDR1 is MRHNA and CDR2 SNTAGT. Trimming removed 4 bases from V and 7 bases from J; junction bases left unmatched: 12. The CDR3 is 15 residues long. CDR3 residues: CASSGRGRGLREQYF. The CDR3 DNA reads TGTGCCAGCAGTGGGCGGGGCAGGGGGCTGAGGGAGCAGTACTTC.

V gene TRBV10-3 combines with J gene TRBJ2-2; D might be TRBD1 (6 bases). CDR3 length equals 17 residues. The V gene lost 6 bases and the J gene lost 4 bases, with 21 bases spanning the gap. Germline CDR1 ENHRY, CDR2 SYGVKD. CDR3 in DNA: TGTGCCATCAGCGGAGTTACCGGGACACTCACCACCGGGGAGCTGTTTTTT. This sequence encodes CAISGVTGTLTTGELFF.

In DNA, the CDR3 is TGTGCCAGCAGCGTTCTAGCCCATGAGCAGTTCTTC. Amino acids: CASSVLAHEQFF. The rearrangement links TRBV5-4 to TRBJ2-1, with D possibly being TRBD2 (5 bases). Trimming removed 4 bases from V and 8 bases from J, with 10 bases in between. The CDR3 has 12 amino acids. Germline V gene data show CDR1 as SGHNT and CDR2 as YYREEE (reference sequence).

This clone was observed a handful of times. The genes are TRBV28 and TRBJ1-1; 7 nucleotides line up with TRBD1. CDR1 MDHEN and CDR2 SYDVKM come from the germline V gene. This CDR3 is built from 14 residues. J lost 4 bases, V lost 8 bases, and 10 bases had no gene match. CDR3 in DNA: TGTGCCAGCGAAGAAGGGGGCGGTGGCACTGAAGCTTTCTTT. It encodes CASEEGGGGTEAFF. Full variable domain (outside the CDR3, taken from reference TRBV28 and TRBJ1-1): DVKVTQSSRYLVKRTGEKVFLECVQDMDHENMFWYRQDPGLGLRLIYFSYDVKMKEKGDIPEGYSVSREKKERFSLILESASTNQTSMYLCASEEGGGGTEAFFGQGTRLTVV.

This clone was observed a single time. CDR3 DNA: TGTGCCAGCAGCTTGGAGAGGGTTCGGTACAATGAGCAGTTCTTC. Protein: CASSLERVRYNEQFF. This rearrangement joins TRBV5-6 to TRBJ2-1, with D perhaps TRBD2 (5 bases). This CDR3 has 15 residues. With 0 bases removed from V and 4 bases from J, the gap between germline ends came to 11 bases. Germline assignment: CDR1 SGHDT and CDR2 YYEEEE.

This rearrangement joins TRBV4-2 to TRBJ2-7, with 8 bases matching TRBD1. This CDR3 has 17 residues. V lost 4 bases to trimming and J lost 7 bases; unmatched junction nucleotides: 18. Germline V gene sequence: CDR1 LGHNA, CDR2 YNFKEQ. The DNA of the CDR3 is TGTGCCAGCAGCCGAGGTGGCCCCATGACAGGGGTTGATGAGCAGTACTTC. It encodes CASSRGGPMTGVDEQYF.

The chain is built from TRBV9 and TRBJ1-2; D unresolved. The ends were cut back, 0 bases at V and 0 bases at J, with 12 bases in the middle. CDR1 and CDR2 from the germline V gene are SGDLS and YYNGEE. The CDR3 is 16 amino acids. Here the CDR3 reads CASSVDGRRTNYGYTF. The CDR3 DNA sequence: TGTGCCAGCAGCGTAGATGGAAGACGTACTAACTATGGCTACACCTTC.

This clone was seen only once. V usage is TRBV4-3 and J usage is TRBJ2-5; D is perhaps TRBD2 (6 bases). The CDR3 length is 15 residues. The germline V and J ends were trimmed by 4 bases and 5 bases, with 17 bases remaining between them. Germline CDR1 LGHNA, CDR2 YSLEER. CDR3: CASSPLGPEGETQYF. For the CDR3, the DNA is TGCGCCAGCAGCCCCCTGGGTCCGGAGGGGGAGACCCAGTACTTC.